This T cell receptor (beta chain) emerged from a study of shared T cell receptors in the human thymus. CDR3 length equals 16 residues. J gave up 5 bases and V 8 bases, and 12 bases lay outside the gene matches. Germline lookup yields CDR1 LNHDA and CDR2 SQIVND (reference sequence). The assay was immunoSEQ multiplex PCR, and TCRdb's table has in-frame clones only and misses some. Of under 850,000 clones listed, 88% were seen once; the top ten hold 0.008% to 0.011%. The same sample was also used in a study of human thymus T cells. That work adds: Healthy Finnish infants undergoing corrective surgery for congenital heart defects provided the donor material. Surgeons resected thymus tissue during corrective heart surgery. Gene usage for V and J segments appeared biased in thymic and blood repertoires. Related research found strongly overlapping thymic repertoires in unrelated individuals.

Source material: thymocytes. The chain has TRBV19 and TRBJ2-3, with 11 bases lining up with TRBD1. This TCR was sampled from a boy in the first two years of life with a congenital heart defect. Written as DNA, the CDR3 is TGTGCCAGTGGCCGAACCGGACAGGGGGCAGGAGATACGCAGTATTTT. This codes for CASGRTGQGAGDTQYF.